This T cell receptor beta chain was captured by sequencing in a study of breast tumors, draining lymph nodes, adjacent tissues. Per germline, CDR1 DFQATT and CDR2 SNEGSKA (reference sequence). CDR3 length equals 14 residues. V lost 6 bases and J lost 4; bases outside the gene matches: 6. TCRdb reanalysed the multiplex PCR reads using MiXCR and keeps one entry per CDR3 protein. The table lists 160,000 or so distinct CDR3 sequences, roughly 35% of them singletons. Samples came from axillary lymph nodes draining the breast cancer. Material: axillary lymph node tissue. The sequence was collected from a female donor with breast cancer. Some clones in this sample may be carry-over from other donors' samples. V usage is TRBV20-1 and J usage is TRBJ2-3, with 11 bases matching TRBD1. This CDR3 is CSARGQGASDTQYF. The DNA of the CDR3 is TGCAGTGCCCGAGGACAGGGGGCGTCAGATACGCAGTATTTT.